These T cell receptor beta chains were read from a single sample in a study of regulatory T cells in long-lasting Graves disease. One entry per CDR3 protein, called by TCRdb with MiXCR from the multiplex PCR reads. This table has fewer than 450,000 distinct CDR3 sequences, about 15% appearing once. These data were also reused for a study on T cells in Graves' hyperthyroidism and ophthalmopathy.

Sequencing was performed on peripheral blood mononuclear cells (PBMCs), taken at new diagnosis, from a patient treated with antithyroid drugs. The source is a woman in her forties with Graves disease. Both conserved end residues are part of each CDR3. D genes are given only for firm matches. Expanded clones are given a class, and other clones once, few, many or no size at all.

d_gene	v_gene	abundance	j_gene	CDR3nt	CDR3aa
NA	TRBV30	NA	TRBJ2-3	TGTGCCTGGAGTGCTTCGACGGGCACAGATACGCAGTATTTT	CAWSASTGTDTQYF
TRBD2	TRBV7-3	many	TRBJ2-2	TGTGCCAGCAGCTTAACTCTAGCGGGAAACACCGGGGAGCTGTTTTTT	CASSLTLAGNTGELFF
TRBD2	TRBV24-1	many	TRBJ2-5	TGTGCCACCAGTGATGTGGGACTAGCGGGAGAGGGTGAGACCCAGTACTTC	CATSDVGLAGEGETQYF
TRBD1	TRBV6-2/TRBV6-3	few	TRBJ1-5	TGTGCCAGCGGTTCTACAGGGGCGACCTTTCAGCCCCAGCATTTT	CASGSTGATFQPQHF
NA	TRBV19	few	TRBJ2-7	TGTGCCAGTAGTCCGACGCTGGTCTTCGACGAGCAGTACTTC	CASSPTLVFDEQYF
TRBD2	TRBV12-3/TRBV12-4	NA	TRBJ2-2	TGTGCCAGCAGTTTTGAACTAGCGGGAGACACCGGGGAGCTGTTTTTT	CASSFELAGDTGELFF
NA	TRBV7-2	many	TRBJ2-5	TGTGCCAGCAGCCAGACTAGGGTGGAGACCCAGTACTTC	CASSQTRVETQYF
TRBD2	TRBV24-1	many	TRBJ2-1	TGTGCCACCAGTGACCGACGGACTAGCATAAATGAGCAGTTCTTC	CATSDRRTSINEQFF
NA	TRBV19	few	TRBJ1-5	TGTGCCAGTAGTGGTTCTGGTGAGGGTGGGCAGCCCCAGCATTTT	CASSGSGEGGQPQHF
NA	TRBV4-3	NA	TRBJ2-1	TGCGCCAGCAGCCAAGGGACATACTCCTACAATGAGCAGTTCTTC	CASSQGTYSYNEQFF
NA	TRBV12-3/TRBV12-4	many	TRBJ1-5	TGTGCCAGCAGCGGATCAGGGAATAGCAATCAGCCCCAGCATTTT	CASSGSGNSNQPQHF
TRBD1	TRBV12-3/TRBV12-4	few	TRBJ1-5	TGTGCCACCATAACGCCGACAGGGCAGGGTCAGCCCCAGCATTTT	CATITPTGQGQPQHF
NA	TRBV28	few	TRBJ1-5	TGTGCCAGCAGTTCTACTACTCCCCGGGTTGGGAGCAATCAGCCCCAGCATTTT	CASSSTTPRVGSNQPQHF
NA	TRBV5-6	NA	TRBJ2-6	TGTGCCAGCAGCACCGAGACAGAGATCTCTGGGGCCAACGTCCTGACTTTC	CASSTETEISGANVLTF
NA	TRBV5-5	many	TRBJ2-7	TGTGCCAGCAGCTTACGGGGGAGGACCTACGAGCAGTACTTC	CASSLRGRTYEQYF
NA	TRBV28	many	TRBJ2-7	TGTGCCAGCAGTTACCCGAGTAATCTGGGAGGTGACGAGCAGTACTTC	CASSYPSNLGGDEQYF
TRBD1	TRBV7-2	NA	TRBJ1-5	TGTGCCAGCAGCTTGGGGACAGGGGTTCAGCCCCAGCATTTT	CASSLGTGVQPQHF
TRBD1	TRBV11-2	many	TRBJ2-3	TGTGCCAGCAGCTTCCGGGACAGGAGGGCGAGGGGTGGAGATACGCAGTATTTT	CASSFRDRRARGGDTQYF
NA	TRBV7-8	few	TRBJ2-5	TGTGCCAGCGGCCGGCCGCAAGAGACCCAGTACTTC	CASGRPQETQYF
TRBD1	TRBV28	many	TRBJ1-3	TGTGCCAGCAGTTCCCCCGGACAGGGGGCTTATGGAAACACCATATATTTT	CASSSPGQGAYGNTIYF
NA	TRBV7-2	NA	TRBJ2-1	TGTGCCAGCAGCGGAAGTTGGGGTGAGCAGTTCTTC	CASSGSWGEQFF
TRBD2	TRBV20-1	many	TRBJ2-3	TGCAGTGCGGCAGAGTCTAGCGGACGCACAGATACGCAGTATTTT	CSAAESSGRTDTQYF
TRBD1	TRBV27	many	TRBJ2-1	TGTGCCAGCAGTTTATTGGGACAGAGAAGCTCCTACAATGAGCAGTTCTTC	CASSLLGQRSSYNEQFF
TRBD1	TRBV28	many	TRBJ2-5	TGTGCCAGCACTAACCCCGGGACAGGGGGCCTCTGGGAGACCCAGTACTTC	CASTNPGTGGLWETQYF
NA	TRBV19	few	TRBJ1-5	TGTGCCAGTAGTAAAGCAAACAATCAGCCCCAGCATTTT	CASSKANNQPQHF
TRBD1	TRBV29-1	NA	TRBJ2-1	TGCAGCGTCGTCACAGGGGAAGGGGGCAATGAGCAGTTCTTC	CSVVTGEGGNEQFF
NA	TRBV28	many	TRBJ1-2	TGTGCCAGCAGTTTAGCAGGAGCTGGCTACACCTTC	CASSLAGAGYTF
TRBD2	TRBV7-2	many	TRBJ2-5	TGTGCCAGCAGCTTAGAGTTTTTTGCTAGCGGGAGAGGGAAAGAGACCCAGTACTTC	CASSLEFFASGRGKETQYF